This record looks at one TCR beta chain sequence and its context. Its antigen is as yet unknown. The data belong to a study of T cells in Graves' hyperthyroidism and ophthalmopathy. Study-wide results and caveats: Ophthalmopathy was separated from stable hyperthyroidism by a 13 V-J model.

The CDR3 regions of TCR beta were amplified from RNA transcripts. RT-PCR in the first round (using the HTBI primer set) targeted the TCR CDR3. TCRdb re-derived calls from the multiplex PCR reads in MiXCR, one entry per CDR3 protein. This sample yields approximately 710,000 distinct CDR3 sequences, of which 17% are seen a single time; 15% belongs to the top ten. Germline CDR1 LNHDA, CDR2 SQIVND (reference sequence). Trimming cost V 4 bases and J 2 bases, with 11 bases left between them. The CDR3 consists of 15 residues. The sequenced sample consisted of blood. This sequence originates from a man in his fifties with Graves' hyperthyroidism. The V gene is TRBV19, the J gene TRBJ1-4; D is undetermined. Written as DNA, the CDR3 is TGTGCCAGTAGTACCGTCCCGTCGACTAATGAAAAACTGTTTTTT. It encodes CASSTVPSTNEKLFF.